These 13 T cell receptor beta chains originate from one sample sequenced in a study of blood T cell repertoires in COVID-19. Produced via immunoSEQ multiplex PCR; TCRdb's table is partial and in-frame only. The sample consists of 300,000 or so clones, around 85% of them appearing once. The specimen sequenced was PBMCs or T cells enriched from blood (not recorded which). The receptor source for this set is a woman aged 40-49 years with acute COVID-19.

The genes are TRBV10-1 and TRBJ1-2; D is possibly TRBD1 (6 bases). Between the trimmed V and J ends, which lost 3 bases and 0 bases, there was a span of 11 bases. Germline CDR1 and CDR2: WNHNN and SYGVQD (reference sequence). The CDR3 length is 15 residues. This CDR3 reads CASSDLDSPNYGYTF. In DNA form, the CDR3 reads TGCGCCAGCAGTGATCTGGACAGCCCTAACTATGGCTACACCTTC.

V gene TRBV5-1 combines with J gene TRBJ2-7; 15 bases are a match to TRBD2. With 4 bases clipped from V and 2 bases from J, the junction kept 10 bases outside the gene matches. Germline V gene lookup returns CDR1 SGHRS and CDR2 YFSETQ. This CDR3 contains 18 residues. CDR3 region: CASSTGLAGGLVPYEQYF. As DNA, the CDR3 is TGCGCCAGCAGCACAGGACTAGCGGGGGGGCTCGTACCCTACGAGCAGTACTTC.

Regarding this clone: In the same sample, other DNA sequences code for this CDR3. The chain recombines TRBV28 with TRBJ1-2; the D gene is possibly TRBD1 (6 bases). Looked up from germline, CDR1 is MDHEN and CDR2 is SYDVKM. V lost 6 bases, J lost 4 bases, and 9 bases lay in between. The CDR3 consists of 12 residues. The CDR3 loop is CASSLQGYGYTF. The CDR3 DNA sequence: TGTGCCAGCAGCCTACAGGGCTATGGCTACACCTTC.

This clone was recorded once. The chain is built from TRBV7-2 and TRBJ1-1; D remains ambiguous. The CDR3 runs to 15 residues. V gave up 1 base and J gave up 3 bases, with 12 bases separating them. Per germline, CDR1 SGHTA and CDR2 FQGNSA. Written as DNA, the CDR3 is TGTGCCAGCAGCTTAGACGGGATCGCCTACACTGAAGCTTTCTTT. Its translation is CASSLDGIAYTEAFF.

The chain links TRBV4-1 to TRBJ1-4; D may be TRBD1 (6 bases). CDR1 and CDR2 from the germline V gene are MGHRA and YSYEKL. CDR3 size: 16 residues. The germline V and J ends were trimmed by 0 bases and 6 bases, with 14 bases remaining between them. In DNA form, the CDR3 reads TGCGCCAGCAGCCAAGAGATAGCGGGGGCCGATGAAAAACTGTTTTTT. This codes for CASSQEIAGADEKLFF.

V and J are TRBV12-3 or TRBV12-4 and TRBJ2-1; D is unclear. The CDR3 covers 11 residues. Trimming stripped 0 bases from V and 15 bases from J, with 9 bases between. In DNA, the CDR3 is TGTGCCAGCAGTTTAGCGTGGAGTACGTTCTTC. Its translation is CASSLAWSTFF.

The chain recombines TRBV6-5 with TRBJ2-1; D is unresolved. Trimming removed 2 bases from V and 10 bases from J, with 12 bases in between. The CDR3 is 13 amino acids. Germline V gene lookup returns CDR1 MNHEY and CDR2 SVGAGI. The CDR3 DNA is TGTGCCAGCAGTTACCTTCCCCAAAGCGAGCAGTTCTTC. It is translated as CASSYLPQSEQFF.

V gene TRBV19 combines with J gene TRBJ1-2, with D tentatively TRBD1 (5 bases). The V gene lost 0 bases and the J gene lost 4 bases, with 15 bases spanning the gap. The CDR3 sequence is 16 residues long. The V gene's germline CDR1 is LNHDA and CDR2 SQIVND (reference sequence). This chain's CDR3 is CASSIEGAPPLYGYTF. Here the CDR3 DNA reads TGTGCCAGTAGTATAGAAGGGGCGCCTCCCCTCTATGGCTACACCTTC.

This chain joins TRBV14 and TRBJ2-1; D might be TRBD2 (6 bases). V lost 0 bases and J 2 bases, leaving 20 bases between the germline ends. There are 19 residues in the CDR3. CDR1 SGHDN and CDR2 FVKESK come from the germline V gene. CDR3 sequence reads: CASSQDRAAAGKTYNEQFF. CDR3 nucleotide sequence: TGTGCCAGCAGCCAAGATAGGGCGGCGGCGGGAAAGACCTACAATGAGCAGTTCTTC. The variable domain in full, completed from reference TRBV14 and TRBJ2-1, reads EAGVTQFPSHSVIEKGQTVTLRCDPISGHDNLYWYRRVMGKEIKFLLHFVKESKQDESGMPNNRFLAERTGGTYSTLKVQPAELEDSGVYFCASSQDRAAAGKTYNEQFFGPGTRLTVL.

In its sample, this clone was seen a few times. The rearrangement uses TRBV23-1 and TRBJ2-7, with D maybe TRBD1 (5 bases). TRBV23-1 is given ORF status, its function remaining uncertain. The V end was cut by 6 bases, the J end by 2 bases, with 20 bases between. The CDR3 has 16 residues. CDR3 DNA sequence: TGCGCCAGCAGCCGTCTTTCAGGGCCCTCTGCCTACGAGCAGTACTTC. Amino acid sequence: CASSRLSGPSAYEQYF.

This clone was seen a few times. The rearrangement links TRBV29-1 to TRBJ2-1; D is ambiguous. The length of the CDR3 is 12 residues. Germline-derived CDR1 and CDR2 are SQVTM and ANQGSEA. The V end was cut by 4 bases, the J end by 7 bases, with 11 bases between. The chain's CDR3 is CSVANTWNEQFF. DNA for the CDR3: TGCAGCGTTGCCAATACATGGAATGAGCAGTTCTTC.

The rearrangement uses TRBV28 and TRBJ1-1; D is perhaps TRBD1 (6 bases). The CDR3 loop spans 14 amino acids. Germline CDR1 is MDHEN and CDR2 is SYDVKM. Trimming stripped 6 bases from V and 1 base from J, with 12 bases between. CDR3 DNA: TGTGCCAGCAGGGTACAGGGATCGAACACTGAAGCTTTCTTT. This gives the protein CASRVQGSNTEAFF.

The chain couples TRBV6-2 or TRBV6-3 to TRBJ1-1, with D hard to call. This CDR3 region has 17 residues. CDR1 is MNHEY and CDR2 is SVGEGT in the germline V gene. V was shortened by 6 bases and J by 0 bases, with 20 bases between the two germline ends. Here the CDR3 DNA reads TGTGCCAGCAGCCAGGATGCGTGGAGGGCGATGAACACTGAAGCTTTCTTT. This encodes CASSQDAWRAMNTEAFF.